These 8 T cell receptor beta chains share one sample of origin, sequenced in a study of Ad26.COV2.S vaccination and SARS-CoV-2 variants (dated by TCRdb to the early 2020s). Receptors were amplified or captured by the immunoSEQ multiplex PCR assay. Drawn from immuneACCESS, this table holds only the in-frame rearrangements with V and J called that TCRdb kept. Clones are partly lost; checked studies trace under half to an unresolved V gene and leave the rest unexplained. The sample table records 380,000 or so clones; roughly four fifths of these occur just once. Of the sample, about 7.4% falls within the top ten clones. The treatment or condition label for this specimen denotes: about 20 received Ad26.COV2.S at low or high dose, single or two shots; 5 received placebo; per-sample allocation not given. For vaccine and placebo recipients, the sequenced repertoires came from samples collected on day 63 after the first injection.

This sample comprised peripheral blood, obtained in a trial of Ad26.COV2.S vaccine versus placebo. The receptor set was obtained from a person aged 18-65 years who received the Ad26.COV2.S COVID-19 vaccine or a placebo.

This chain's CDR3 is CSAKRGETQYF. DNA for the CDR3: TGCAGTGCAAAGCGAGGAGAGACCCAGTACTTC. This chain uses TRBV20-1 with TRBJ2-5; D unresolved. Per germline, CDR1 DFQATT and CDR2 SNEGSKA (reference sequence). V dropped 6 bases and J dropped 4 bases, with 9 bases sitting between them. This CDR3 spans 11 amino acids.

For the CDR3, the DNA is TGTGCCAGCAGCCCGACAGGGGGAAGGGACGAGCAGTACTTC. This gives the protein CASSPTGGRDEQYF. This chain links TRBV5-4 with TRBJ2-7; 9 bases fit TRBD1. This CDR3 region has 14 residues. Germline trimming cut 4 bases from V and 5 bases from J; bases unmatched to any gene: 7. CDR1 SGHNT and CDR2 YYREEE come from the germline V gene (reference sequence).

The genes are TRBV11-3 and TRBJ2-4, with D unclear. The CDR3 runs 13 residues. CDR1 is SGHNT, CDR2 YENEEA, per germline. Deletions cut 4 bases from V and 4 bases from J, with 8 bases between. In DNA, the CDR3 is TGTGCCAGCAGCTCACCTCTAAAAAACATTCAGTACTTC. As protein: CASSSPLKNIQYF.

CDR3 sequence reads: CASSQGDAETQYF. In DNA form, the CDR3 reads TGCGCCAGCAGCCAGGGAGATGCAGAGACCCAGTACTTC. The chain joins TRBV23-1 to TRBJ2-5, with D possibly called TRBD1 or TRBD2 (5 bases each). TRBV23-1 is an ORF; its function is uncertain. Trimming removed 6 bases from V and 4 bases from J, with 12 bases in between. This CDR3 is built from 13 residues.

The rearrangement links TRBV6-1 to TRBJ1-2, with 9 bases lining up with TRBD1. CDR3 size: 15 residues. Germline assignment: CDR1 MNHNS and CDR2 SASEGT. The V segment lost 3 bases and the J segment 9 bases; nucleotides outside the gene matches: 11. CDR3 in DNA: TGTGCCAGCAGTGACCAACATTGGACAGGGGCAAGCTACACCTTC. The encoded protein is CASSDQHWTGASYTF.

The chain joins TRBV12-3 or TRBV12-4 to TRBJ1-2; D uncertain. CDR3 length: 12 residues. V was cut by 6 bases and J by 9 bases, with 14 bases left in between. CDR3 nucleotides: TGTGCCAGCAGCTTCAGTGGCGTGAGCTACACCTTC. Its protein is CASSFSGVSYTF.

This clone was detected many times. The V and J genes are TRBV5-1 and TRBJ2-7; weak D call: TRBD1 (5 bases). Germline V gene data show CDR1 as SGHRS and CDR2 as YFSETQ. The CDR3 is 15 amino acids. V was clipped by 1 base and J by 3 bases, with 14 bases between them. CDR3 loop: CASSLRGSRSYEQYF. The CDR3 region has the DNA TGCGCCAGCAGCTTGAGGGGTTCGAGGAGCTACGAGCAGTACTTC. The entire variable domain, with the rest obtained from reference TRBV5-1 and TRBJ2-7, is as follows: KAGVTQTPRYLIKTRGQQVTLSCSPISGHRSVSWYQQTPGQGLQFLFEYFSETQRNKGNFPGRFSGRQFSNSRSEMNVSTLELGDSALYLCASSLRGSRSYEQYFGPGTRLTVT.

The rearrangement uses TRBV3-1 (or the pseudogene TRBV3-2) and TRBJ1-2; TRBD1 is a possible D gene (5 bases). There are 15 residues in the CDR3. Trimming left V 6 bases short and J 0 bases short, with 14 bases between. CDR1 and CDR2 from the germline V gene are LGHDT and YNNKEL (reference sequence). Written as DNA, the CDR3 is TGTGCCAGCAGTAAGGTGGGGACGGCTAACTATGGCTACACCTTC. Protein product: CASSKVGTANYGYTF.